This T cell receptor (beta chain) was captured in a study of CD8+ T cells in alopecia areata. Study-level results: Scalp sample sequencing also detects resident alphabeta T cells of normal skin. Researchers reported that TCR sharing among patients proved less clear than in mice, possibly HLA-linked. Greater clonality was observed in lesional scalp samples, especially alopecia totalis/universalis, versus normal scalp.

V lost 5 bases to trimming and J lost 3 bases; unmatched junction nucleotides: 3. The CDR3 totals 14 residues. In germline, CDR1 is SGHTA, CDR2 FQGNSA. Sampling of alopecia areata patients yielded lesional scalp punch biopsies as well as peripheral blood. This clone was picked up many times. Its specificity is not known. Reverse transcription of extracted RNA yielded cDNA, which provided the sequencing template. Some clones are missing from TCRdb's copy, which holds only in-frame ones; the method was immunoSEQ multiplex PCR. Among about 250,000 clones, roughly two thirds were seen once, and the ten largest hold approximately 1.2%.

The specimen was CD4+ T cells sorted from blood, collected at week 0. V usage is TRBV7-2 and J usage is TRBJ2-7, with 11 bases aligning to TRBD1. This clonotype was sampled from a human donor with alopecia areata. As DNA, the CDR3 is TGTGCCAGCAGCCCAGGGACAGGGGGCTACGAGCAGTACTTC. Its translation is CASSPGTGGYEQYF.